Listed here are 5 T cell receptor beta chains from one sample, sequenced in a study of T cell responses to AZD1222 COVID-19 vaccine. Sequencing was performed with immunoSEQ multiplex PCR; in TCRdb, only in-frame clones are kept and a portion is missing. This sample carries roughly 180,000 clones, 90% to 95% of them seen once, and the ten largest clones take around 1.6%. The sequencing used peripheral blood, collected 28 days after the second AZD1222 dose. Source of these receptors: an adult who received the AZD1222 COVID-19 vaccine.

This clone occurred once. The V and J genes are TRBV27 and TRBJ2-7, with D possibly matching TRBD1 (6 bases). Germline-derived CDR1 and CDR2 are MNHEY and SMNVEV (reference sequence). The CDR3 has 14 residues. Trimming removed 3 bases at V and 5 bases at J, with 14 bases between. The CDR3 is CASSFRGRAHEQYF. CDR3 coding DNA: TGTGCCAGCAGTTTCAGGGGCAGGGCCCACGAGCAGTACTTC.

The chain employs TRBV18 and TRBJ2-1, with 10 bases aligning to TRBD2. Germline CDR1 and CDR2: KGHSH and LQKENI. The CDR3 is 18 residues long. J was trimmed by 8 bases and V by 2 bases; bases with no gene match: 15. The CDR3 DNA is TGTGCCAGCTCACCAAGGACTAGCGGTGTAGCCTCGGCCCATGAGCAGTTCTTC. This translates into CASSPRTSGVASAHEQFF.

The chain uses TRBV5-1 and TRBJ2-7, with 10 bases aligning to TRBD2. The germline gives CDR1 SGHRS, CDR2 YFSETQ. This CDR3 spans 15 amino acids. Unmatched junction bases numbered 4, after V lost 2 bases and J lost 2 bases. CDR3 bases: TGCGCCAGCAGCTTCAGCGGGGGGGGCACCTACGAGCAGTACTTC. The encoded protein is CASSFSGGGTYEQYF.

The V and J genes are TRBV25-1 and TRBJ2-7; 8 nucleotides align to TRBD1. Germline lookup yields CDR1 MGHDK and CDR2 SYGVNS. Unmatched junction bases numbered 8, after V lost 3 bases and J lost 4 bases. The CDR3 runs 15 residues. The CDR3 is CASSDSARGLYEQYF. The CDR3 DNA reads TGTGCCAGCAGTGATTCGGCCAGGGGGCTGTACGAGCAGTACTTC.

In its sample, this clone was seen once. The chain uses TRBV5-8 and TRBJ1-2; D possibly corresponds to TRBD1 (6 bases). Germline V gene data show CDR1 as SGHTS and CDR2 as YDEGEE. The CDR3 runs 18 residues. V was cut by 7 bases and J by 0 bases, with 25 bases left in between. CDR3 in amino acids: CASRRTVSPGATNYGYTF. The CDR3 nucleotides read TGTGCCAGCCGCCGTACAGTTTCCCCAGGGGCGACTAACTATGGCTACACCTTC. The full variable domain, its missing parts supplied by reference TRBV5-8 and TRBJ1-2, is EAGVTQSPTHLIKTRGQQATLRCSPISGHTSVYWYQQALGLGLQFLLWYDEGEERNRGNFPPRFSGRQFPNYSSELNVNALELEDSALYLCASRRTVSPGATNYGYTFGSGTRLTVV.